This T cell receptor (beta chain) was sequenced for a study of blood T cell repertoires in COVID-19. As for the study in general: Both acute and convalescent COVID-19 samples were obtained from the United States, Italy and Spain. Nucleic acid was either cDNA or gDNA, and it came from T cells, B-cell-depleted T cells, or PBMCs.

In the original processing: Reference gene primer amplification gave nucleated cell count estimates. The table came from immunoSEQ multiplex PCR; TCRdb's copy has only in-frame clones and leaves some out. The DNA was the basis for D and trimming; V, J and clone size are from that table. The data contain just under 350,000 clones, 83% of them singletons. The CDR3 spans 13 residues. Germline values: CDR1 KGHSH, CDR2 LQKENI. V lost 1 base to trimming and J lost 4 bases, with 7 bases between them. The receptor's source is a man in his thirties or forties with active or convalescent COVID-19. The J gene is TRBJ1-2, the V gene TRBV18; D gene ambiguous. The sequencing input was peripheral blood. CDR3 coding DNA: TGTGCCAGCTCACCACAAGAGTTCTATGGCTACACCTTC. Translation gives CASSPQEFYGYTF.